This T cell receptor beta chain was captured in a study of cytomegalovirus exposure and HLA in healthy donors. V was shortened by 6 bases and J by 0 bases, with 12 bases between the two germline ends. The CDR3 loop spans 15 amino acids. Germline assignment: CDR1 SGHNT and CDR2 YENEEA. 60 Vbeta and 13 Jbeta primers were used in PCR. TCRdb's table, derived via immunoSEQ multiplex PCR, lists solely in-frame clones and lacks some. The table records over 100,000 clones, 81% of them present only once. In this sample, this clone turned up once. Its antigen remains unknown. Broader study findings: Beyond CMV serostatus, there was no information to go on about immune exposure. The study designated some 180 TCR beta chains cytomegalovirus-associated.

Sample: PBMCs. The TCR comes from a woman aged 25 to 39 in good health and CMV-seronegative. The chain recombines TRBV11-3 with TRBJ2-1; TRBD1 is a possible D gene (5 bases). Here the CDR3 DNA reads TGTGCCAGCAGTAGGGGCATAAGCTCCTACAATGAGCAGTTCTTC. It encodes CASSRGISSYNEQFF.